This TCR beta chain was observed in a study of human T cells and chemical hapten exposure. Study information: Upper back patch tests used 0.01% DPC, scored after 6 days. Regarding the study as a whole: Among TCRs, those above 1 in 1000 frequency were unaffected by DPC sensitization.

This clonotype was seen more than once but under ten times. Its specificity is not known. V was pared by 2 bases and J by 5 bases, with 19 bases between. The length of the CDR3 is 17 residues. Germline CDR1 reads MNHNS; CDR2 reads SASEGT. In the library, unique molecular identifiers were attached to individual cDNA molecules. TCRdb reprocessed the RACE reads with MiXCR, giving one entry per CDR3 protein. The data hold around 120,000 distinct CDR3 sequences, with roughly 13% observed a single time. This sample's time point: patch test 1, 2 weeks after DPC sensitization. Described treatment: therapeutic diphenylcyclopropenone sensitization with weekly scalp DPC. The donor pool consisted of alopecia patients aged 18 to 70 years, considered suitable for DPC.

This specimen was whole blood, taken in connection with sensitization to the hapten diphenylcyclopropenone (DPC). The sequence came from a man younger than 35 with alopecia areata. Some clones in this sample may be carry-over from other donors' samples. V usage is TRBV6-1 and J usage is TRBJ2-4; D may be TRBD2 (6 bases). Here the CDR3 reads CASSEINWPWGENIQYF. CDR3 in DNA: TGTGCCAGCAGTGAAATTAACTGGCCCTGGGGGGAAAACATTCAGTACTTC.